The T cell receptor beta chain under discussion was sequenced for a study of neurological immune-mediated disorders (dated by TCRdb to about 2019). With regard to the full study: Using UMI-based sequencing, the study compared peripheral blood TCR-beta repertoires from patients with HTLV-I-associated myelopathy (HAM/TSP), patients with multiple sclerosis, and healthy controls. The 106 TCR-beta libraries covered PBMC samples along with longitudinal samples, technical triplicates, and paired sorted CD4+ and CD8+ T-cell subsets. Of the 68 subjects in the cohort, some 14 were HAM/TSP patients, roughly 35 were multiple sclerosis patients, and 20 were healthy controls. Findings and caveats that apply to the study as a whole: TCR clonal expansion was greatest in HAM/TSP patients and smallest in MS patients, who ranked below even healthy controls. No identical CDR3 amino acid sequences were shared among expanded clones across subjects, suggesting private TCR-beta repertoires in all groups.

The healthy controls were volunteers from blood banks in Maryland, USA. Libraries from unsorted PBMCs were made from 2 million PBMCs kept in RNAlater at -80 degrees C until RNA extraction. Peripheral blood was subjected to Ficoll-Hypaque density gradient centrifugation to isolate PBMCs, which were then cryopreserved in liquid nitrogen. This clonotype came up many times. Its antigen is currently not known. No much larger clone exists at a distance of one base, and base qualities are not known. Via the germline V gene, CDR1 is SNHLY and CDR2 FYNNEI. V was cut back by 7 bases and J by 0 bases, leaving a gap of 7 bases between them. From cysteine to phenylalanine, the CDR3 is 13 amino acids long. CDR3 DNA only is kept here, 39 bases in frame from base 1. cDNA was synthesized by template-switch 5'RACE using a primer carrying a 10-nucleotide random unique molecular identifier by which each TCR transcript was tagged. Over 180 million TCR-beta sequences, covering 15-18 subjects, were produced in each sequencing run. The RNeasy kit was used to extract total RNA. The KAPA Real-time Library Amplification kit was used to amplify TCR-beta VDJ regions with primers targeting the TCR constant region and the 5'RACE anchor. A first PCR added sample indexes and Illumina adaptors, after which a second PCR increased the library yield. The roughly 650 bp TCR product was size-selected on a 2% E-gel SizeSelection system after Ampure bead purification. Before pooling, libraries had their quality checked on a Bioanalyzer, their concentration measured with Qubit, and their quantity determined with the Kapa Library Quantification kit. An Illumina HiSeq 2500 sequenced the libraries paired-end 2 x 150 bp. To increase sequence diversity, roughly 25-31% phiX was spiked into each library pool. The authors processed their data as follows. Quality-filtered reads were processed with the UMI-based MiGEC pipeline, and over 80% of raw TCR sequences were removed by the MiGEC pipeline during error correction. IMGT germline references were used for alignment of VDJ genes, and clonotypes were defined by a unique CDR3 amino acid sequence together with V-J genes. Clonal expansion, Shannon diversity, and CDR3 relatedness (CalcPairwiseDistances, ClusterSamples) were evaluated with VDJtools, and phylogenetic trees were built with CLCbio workbench. Clones with at least 8 unique UMIs were defined as expanded, with this threshold being based on coefficient-of-variation modelling across technical triplicates. TCRdb's own reprocessing of the public reads used fastp at Q25 and MiXCR and kept productive beta chains. Duplicate CDR3 protein sequences are folded into a single record with the most common DNA and genes. It is TCRdb's table, rather than the study itself, that gives the V and J calls and clone size. The sample has about 29,000 distinct CDR3 sequences on record, 12% of them singletons. 5.8% of the sample is in the top ten clones.

Sequencing was carried out using PBMCs. This TCR came from a woman in her fifties or sixties in good health. The V and J genes are TRBV2 and TRBJ2-1, with no reliable assignment of the D segment. The sequenced DNA: TGTGCCAGCAAGGATAACTCCTACAATGAGCAGTTCTTC. This gives the protein CASKDNSYNEQFF. Reference TRBV2 and TRBJ2-1 proteins supply the regions before and after the CDR3; the full variable domain is: EPEVTQTPSHQVTQMGQEVILRCVPISNHLYFYWYRQILGQKVEFLVSFYNNEISEKSEIFDDQFSVERPDGSNFTLKIRSTKLEDSAMYFCASKDNSYNEQFFGPGTRLTVL.